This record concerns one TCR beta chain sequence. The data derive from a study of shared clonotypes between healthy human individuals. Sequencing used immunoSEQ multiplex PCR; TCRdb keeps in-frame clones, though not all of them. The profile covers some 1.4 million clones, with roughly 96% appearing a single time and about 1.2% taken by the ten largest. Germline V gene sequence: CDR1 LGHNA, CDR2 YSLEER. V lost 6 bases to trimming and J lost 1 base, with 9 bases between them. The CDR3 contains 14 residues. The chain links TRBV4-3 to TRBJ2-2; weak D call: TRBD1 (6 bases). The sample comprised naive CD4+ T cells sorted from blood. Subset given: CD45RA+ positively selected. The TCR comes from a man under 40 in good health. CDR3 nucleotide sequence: TGCGCCAGCAGGCAACAGGGGAACACCGGGGAGCTGTTTTTT. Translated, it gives CASRQQGNTGELFF.